The next 26 T cell receptor beta chains were all read from a single sample in a study of shared clonotypes between healthy human individuals. This table comes from immunoSEQ multiplex PCR, and its TCRdb copy is limited to in-frame clones, with some not included. The table has about 560,000 clones, roughly four fifths seen once. Input material: PBMCs. These receptors were taken from a middle-aged woman in good health. Some clones in this sample may be carry-over from other donors' samples.

This clone was seen only once. J is TRBJ2-7 and V is TRBV15; 8 nucleotides line up with TRBD1. The germline gives CDR1 LNHNV, CDR2 YYDKDF (reference sequence). Losses at the gene ends were 1 base for V and 0 bases for J; bases not matched to a gene: 5. The CDR3 consists of 16 residues. The CDR3 region is CATSRGGQGFSYEQYF. In nucleotides, the CDR3 is TGTGCCACCAGCAGAGGAGGACAGGGATTCTCCTACGAGCAGTACTTC.

The V gene is TRBV5-6, the J gene TRBJ2-7; no firm D call. Germline assignment: CDR1 SGHDT and CDR2 YYEEEE. This CDR3 has 14 amino acids. Deletions cut 0 bases from V and 5 bases from J, with 12 bases between. The CDR3 loop reads CASSLGDLDNEQYF. CDR3 nucleotide sequence: TGTGCCAGCAGCTTGGGGGATCTCGACAACGAGCAGTACTTC.

For the CDR3, the DNA is TGTGCCAGCAGCTGGGGACGTGATGGCAGGGGGAGAGAGACCCAGTACTTC. It translates to CASSWGRDGRGRETQYF. The chain carries TRBV5-4 and TRBJ2-5, with 7 nucleotides matching TRBD1. J was trimmed by 4 bases and V by 3 bases; bases with no gene match: 15. The CDR3 consists of 17 residues. The germline gives CDR1 SGHNT, CDR2 YYREEE (reference sequence).

This clone has a handful of counts. This chain joins TRBV28 and TRBJ2-2; maybe TRBD1 (5 bases). The CDR3 spans 15 residues. The V end was cut by 8 bases, the J end by 2 bases, with 15 bases between. Per germline, CDR1 MDHEN and CDR2 SYDVKM. The CDR3 nucleotides are TGTGCCAGCCAATACCCCGGACAAAACACCGGGGAGCTGTTTTTT. Amino acid sequence: CASQYPGQNTGELFF. Full variable domain (missing parts from reference TRBV28 and TRBJ2-2): DVKVTQSSRYLVKRTGEKVFLECVQDMDHENMFWYRQDPGLGLRLIYFSYDVKMKEKGDIPEGYSVSREKKERFSLILESASTNQTSMYLCASQYPGQNTGELFFGEGSRLTVL.

The chain is built from TRBV20-1 and TRBJ1-1; D uncertain. This CDR3 region has 11 residues. V was cut by 2 bases and J by 4 bases, with 5 bases left in between. The germline V gene has CDR1 DFQATT and CDR2 SNEGSKA (reference sequence). The CDR3 spells CSARFSTEAFF. The DNA of the CDR3 is TGCAGTGCTAGATTTTCCACTGAAGCTTTCTTT.

On this clone: Additional DNA sequences in this sample encode the identical CDR3. The chain employs TRBV5-1 and TRBJ2-7; D is perhaps TRBD2 (5 bases). The V end lost 4 bases, the J end lost 4 bases, and 9 bases lay between the germline ends. The CDR3 covers 12 residues. The germline V gene has CDR1 SGHRS and CDR2 YFSETQ. The CDR3 reads CASSLSGYEQYF. The DNA for the CDR3 is TGCGCCAGCAGCCTCTCGGGATACGAGCAGTACTTC.

V is TRBV7-9 and J is TRBJ2-5; 12 bases map to TRBD2. J was trimmed by 5 bases and V by 5 bases; bases with no gene match: 9. The CDR3 has 16 amino acids. Per the germline V gene, CDR1 is SEHNR and CDR2 is FQNEAQ (reference sequence). CDR3 protein: CASSHGLAGNGETQYF. CDR3 in DNA: TGTGCCAGCAGCCATGGACTAGCGGGAAACGGGGAGACCCAGTACTTC.

This clone was counted once. V and J are TRBV7-8 and TRBJ2-5; no reliable D call. Trimming stripped 5 bases from V and 4 bases from J, with 8 bases between. This CDR3 is built from 12 residues. Germline V lookup: CDR1 SGHVS, CDR2 FQNEAQ. The CDR3 sequence is CASSQATETQYF. CDR3 DNA: TGTGCCAGCAGCCAGGCCACAGAGACCCAGTACTTC.

There are a few counts of this clone. Other DNA variants within this sample encode the same CDR3. The CDR3 reads CASSRQGQETQYF. The DNA of the CDR3 is TGTGCCAGCTCACGGCAGGGTCAGGAGACCCAGTACTTC. This rearrangement joins TRBV18 to TRBJ2-5; the D gene is possibly TRBD1 (5 bases). The length of the CDR3 is 13 residues. Germline assignment: CDR1 KGHSH and CDR2 LQKENI. The V and J ends lost 4 bases and 5 bases respectively, with 11 bases between them.

In the case of this clone: A much larger clone lies one base from this, so it may be a read error. The sample carries other DNA sequences with the same CDR3. This chain joins TRBV7-2 and TRBJ1-3, with D possibly being TRBD1 (5 bases). The CDR3 covers 14 residues. From germline, CDR1 is SGHTA and CDR2 FQGNSA. V lost 1 base, J lost 3 bases, and 7 bases lay in between. The CDR3 nucleotides are TGTGCCAGCAGCTTAGGGGGGAGTGGAAACACCATATATTTT. Translation gives CASSLGGSGNTIYF.

The chain couples TRBV7-2 to TRBJ2-7; weak D call: TRBD2 (6 bases). Per germline, CDR1 SGHTA and CDR2 FQGNSA. Between the trimmed V and J ends, which lost 7 bases and 2 bases, there was a span of 15 bases. The CDR3 is made up of 14 amino acids. CDR3 coding DNA: TGTGCCAGCACCAGATCAGGAGGGGCCTACGAGCAGTACTTC. Protein product: CASTRSGGAYEQYF.

This clone has only a few counts. The chain employs TRBV15 and TRBJ2-5; 12 nucleotides align to TRBD2. Germline V lookup: CDR1 LNHNV, CDR2 YYDKDF (reference sequence). The CDR3 covers 16 residues. The J segment lost 4 bases and the V segment lost 5 bases, leaving 8 bases of the junction unmatched. This chain's CDR3 is CATSGLSSGRVETQYF. CDR3 nucleotides: TGTGCCACCAGCGGATTATCTAGCGGGAGGGTAGAGACCCAGTACTTC. Together with reference TRBV15 and TRBJ2-5, the CDR3 gives the full variable domain: DAMVIQNPRYQVTQFGKPVTLSCSQTLNHNVMYWYQQKSSQAPKLLFHYYDKDFNNEADTPDNFQSRRPNTSFCFLDIRSPGLGDTAMYLCATSGLSSGRVETQYFGPGTRLLVL.

The gene calls are TRBV18 and TRBJ2-7, with D hard to call. The germline gives CDR1 KGHSH, CDR2 LQKENI. The CDR3 runs 13 residues. Trimming cost V 6 bases and J 6 bases, with 15 bases left between them. The CDR3 bases are TGTGCCAGCTCGTTCGAGTTTCTTGGCGAGCAGTACTTC. Translation: CASSFEFLGEQYF.

The genes are TRBV2 and TRBJ1-2; D is unclear. This CDR3 contains 14 residues. Germline lookup yields CDR1 SNHLY and CDR2 FYNNEI. Trimming removed 4 bases from V and 2 bases from J, with 11 bases in between. This CDR3 reads CASSAGRTNYGYTF. The CDR3 DNA reads as TGTGCCAGCAGTGCCGGGCGGACGAACTATGGCTACACCTTC.

The chain couples TRBV19 to TRBJ2-5; weak D call: TRBD2 (6 bases). Trimming stripped 3 bases from V and 5 bases from J, with 16 bases between. The CDR3 runs 15 residues. In germline, CDR1 is LNHDA, CDR2 SQIVND (reference sequence). DNA for the CDR3: TGTGCCAGTAGTATGATATCTTACCGGGAGGAGACCCAGTACTTC. It yields the protein CASSMISYREETQYF.

The J gene is TRBJ2-6, the V gene TRBV6-6; D unclear. Germline assignment: CDR1 MNHNY and CDR2 SVGAGI (reference sequence). The V end was cut by 7 bases, the J end by 0 bases, with 10 bases between. CDR3 size: 15 residues. This chain's CDR3 is CASKAGNSGANVLTF. CDR3 coding DNA: TGTGCCAGCAAGGCCGGAAACTCTGGGGCCAACGTCCTGACTTTC.

This clone has only one observation. The chain has TRBV11-2 and TRBJ2-1, with a tentative D call TRBD2 (6 bases). The germline V and J ends were trimmed by 5 bases and 1 base, with 9 bases remaining between them. Looked up from germline, CDR1 is SGHAT and CDR2 is FQNNGV. CDR3 length: 14 amino acids. The DNA for the CDR3 is TGTGCCAGCAGCCGCGGGACTTCCTACAATGAGCAGTTCTTC. It specifies CASSRGTSYNEQFF.

The rearrangement uses TRBV10-2 and TRBJ2-1; D is unresolved. V lost 3 bases and J 2 bases, leaving 11 bases between the germline ends. The germline gives CDR1 WSHSY, CDR2 SAAADI. This CDR3 is built from 15 residues. CDR3 nucleotides: TGCGCCAGCAGTGAAACGGTGGAGACCTACAATGAGCAGTTCTTC. It yields the protein CASSETVETYNEQFF.

The rearrangement links TRBV28 to TRBJ2-7, with 7 bases identical to TRBD2. The J segment lost 4 bases and the V segment lost 8 bases, leaving 11 bases of the junction unmatched. CDR3 length: 14 amino acids. CDR1 and CDR2 (germline): MDHEN, SYDVKM. The CDR3 nucleotides are TGTGCCAGCCTTCAGGGCGGGAGACGATACGAGCAGTACTTC. It is translated as CASLQGGRRYEQYF.

The CDR3 here is CASSKGQELSSYEQYF. In nucleotides, the CDR3 is TGTGCCAGTAGTAAGGGACAGGAGTTGAGCTCCTACGAGCAGTACTTC. The chain employs TRBV19 and TRBJ2-7; 8 positions match TRBD1. Looked up from germline, CDR1 is LNHDA and CDR2 is SQIVND (reference sequence). The length of the CDR3 is 16 residues. The V and J ends lost 4 bases and 0 bases, in that order; junction bases with no gene match: 8.

This chain uses TRBV4-1 with TRBJ2-7, with a weak D call TRBD1 (5 bases). From germline, CDR1 is MGHRA and CDR2 YSYEKL. V shed 2 bases and J shed 1 base, with 12 bases lying between them. The CDR3 has 15 amino acids. CDR3: CASSQRMGLSYEQYF. CDR3 nucleotide sequence: TGCGCCAGCAGCCAACGGATGGGGCTATCCTACGAGCAGTACTTC.

This clone was found many times. V usage is TRBV5-8 and J usage is TRBJ1-1; D perhaps matches TRBD1 (5 bases). The CDR3 length is 14 residues. V was trimmed by 3 bases and J by 2 bases, leaving 11 bases between them. Germline V lookup: CDR1 SGHTS, CDR2 YDEGEE. The CDR3 nucleotides read TGTGCCAGCAGCTACGGACATCTAAACACTGAAGCTTTCTTT. It translates to CASSYGHLNTEAFF.

This clone was recorded only once. This probably arose from a read error, given a far larger clone one base away. The chain joins TRBV7-8 to TRBJ2-5; tentative D call: TRBD2 (6 bases). Trimming took 5 bases from V and 4 from J, leaving 14 bases between them. Germline V CDR1 and CDR2: SGHVS, FQNEAQ. The CDR3 length is 14 residues. The chain's CDR3 is CASSPGGARETQYF. As DNA, the CDR3 is TGTGCCAGCAGCCCCGGCGGGGCGAGAGAGACCCAGTACTTC.

This sequence joins TRBV7-3 and TRBJ2-1; the match to TRBD2 covers 8 bases. Looked up from germline, CDR1 is SGHTA and CDR2 is FQGTGA. The ends lost 5 bases at V and 7 bases at J; junction bases unmatched: 7. The CDR3 consists of 14 residues. The CDR3 bases are TGTGCCAGCAGCCAACACGGGACTAGAAATGAGCAGTTCTTC. Residues: CASSQHGTRNEQFF.

The chain couples TRBV5-1 to TRBJ2-1; 9 bases agree with TRBD1. The V segment lost 8 bases and the J segment 9 bases; nucleotides outside the gene matches: 12. The CDR3 is made up of 14 amino acids. Germline V lookup: CDR1 SGHRS, CDR2 YFSETQ. CDR3 nucleotide sequence: TGCGCCAGTCTGAGATCGACAGGGGGAGGTGAGCAGTTCTTC. It is translated as CASLRSTGGGEQFF.

The chain links TRBV7-2 to TRBJ2-3; 8 nucleotides match TRBD2. The CDR3 consists of 15 residues. V lost 5 bases and J lost 4; bases outside the gene matches: 8. The germline V gene has CDR1 SGHTA and CDR2 FQGNSA. The CDR3 sequence: CASSQGLGGADTQYF. Here the CDR3 DNA reads TGTGCCAGCAGCCAGGGACTAGGAGGGGCAGATACGCAGTATTTT.